These 18 T cell receptor beta chains were all obtained from the same sample, sequenced in a study of control samples from healthy donors and cancer patients. TCRdb keeps only in-frame clones here, not all; method: immunoSEQ multiplex PCR. This repertoire shows about 95,000 clones, roughly 90% found once; its top ten account for around 14%. The specimen sequenced was blood. Receptor source: a woman in her seventies in good health.

The chain combines TRBV5-6 with TRBJ1-6; D ambiguous. Trimming took 4 bases from V and 7 from J, leaving 12 bases between them. This CDR3 is 14 amino acids long. Germline V gives CDR1 SGHDT, CDR2 YYEEEE. CDR3 residues: CASSKALANSPLHF. CDR3 in DNA: TGTGCCAGCAGCAAAGCCCTCGCCAATTCACCCCTCCACTTT.

The DNA for the CDR3 is TGTGCCAGCAGCACCCGGGAAGAGACCCAGTACTTC. This gives the protein CASSTREETQYF. The chain uses TRBV7-6 and TRBJ2-5; D remains ambiguous. Looked up from germline, CDR1 is SGHVS and CDR2 is FNYEAQ. The CDR3 length is 12 residues. V lost 5 bases and J lost 3, with 7 bases in between.

This rearrangement joins TRBV7-9 to TRBJ2-3, with D unresolved. Germline values: CDR1 SEHNR, CDR2 FQNEAQ (reference sequence). V lost 5 bases, J lost 0 bases, and 12 bases lay in between. This CDR3 region has 15 residues. CDR3 coding DNA: TGTGCCAGCAGCCCGGACGCACGAAGCACAGATACGCAGTATTTT. The encoded protein is CASSPDARSTDTQYF.

The chain joins TRBV19 to TRBJ2-3, with 7 bases matching TRBD2. The CDR3 totals 15 residues. Per the germline V gene, CDR1 is LNHDA and CDR2 is SQIVND (reference sequence). Unmatched junction bases numbered 6, after V lost 4 bases and J lost 2 bases. CDR3: CASSRASGLTDTQYF. DNA for the CDR3: TGTGCCAGTAGTAGGGCTAGCGGACTCACAGATACGCAGTATTTT.

J is TRBJ2-7 and V is TRBV29-1; the match to TRBD1 covers 8 bases. The CDR3 is 12 residues long. Looked up from germline, CDR1 is SQVTM and CDR2 is ANQGSEA. V gave up 6 bases and J gave up 0 bases; unmatched junction bases: 1. This CDR3 reads CSVTGDSYEQYF. The CDR3 nucleotides are TGCAGCGTGACAGGGGACTCCTACGAGCAGTACTTC.

The chain joins TRBV10-3 to TRBJ1-2, with D unclear. V dropped 0 bases and J dropped 3 bases, with 5 bases sitting between them. The CDR3 is made up of 13 amino acids. Germline lookup yields CDR1 ENHRY and CDR2 SYGVKD. The CDR3 DNA follows: TGTGCCATCAGTGAGTCGAAGGACTATGGCTACACCTTC. Translated, it gives CAISESKDYGYTF.

This chain joins TRBV4-2 and TRBJ2-1; weak D call: TRBD2 (5 bases). V lost 4 bases, J lost 3 bases, and 13 bases lay in between. The CDR3 is 15 amino acids. In germline, CDR1 is LGHNA, CDR2 YNFKEQ. The CDR3 spells CASSLDSSNYNEQFF. CDR3 nucleotide sequence: TGTGCCAGCAGCCTGGACTCCTCCAACTACAATGAGCAGTTCTTC.

The chain uses TRBV7-8 and TRBJ1-1, with D hard to call. The V and J ends lost 6 bases and 1 base respectively, with 12 bases between them. There are 14 residues in the CDR3. Germline CDR1 reads SGHVS; CDR2 reads FQNEAQ. The chain's CDR3 is CASSVQSSNTEAFF. In DNA form, the CDR3 reads TGTGCCAGCAGTGTTCAGTCTTCGAACACTGAAGCTTTCTTT. Complete variable domain (other parts from reference TRBV7-8 and TRBJ1-1): GAGVSQSPRYKVAKRGQDVALRCDPISGHVSLFWYQQALGQGPEFLTYFQNEAQLDKSGLPSDRFFAERPEGSVSTLKIQRTQQEDSAVYLCASSVQSSNTEAFFGQGTRLTVV.

DNA of the CDR3: TGCGCCAGCAGCTTGGGGGAGAGTAGCCAGCCCCAGCATTTT. Residues: CASSLGESSQPQHF. This chain links TRBV5-1 with TRBJ1-5; unclear D gene. The CDR3 extends over 14 amino acids. Germline CDR1 and CDR2: SGHRS and YFSETQ. The germline V and J ends were trimmed by 0 bases and 7 bases, with 11 bases remaining between them.

V and J are TRBV5-6 and TRBJ1-1; D possibly corresponds to TRBD1 (6 bases). The V end lost 4 bases, the J end lost 5 bases, and 15 bases lay between the germline ends. Germline V gives CDR1 SGHDT, CDR2 YYEEEE. The CDR3 covers 14 residues. The CDR3 nucleotides read TGTGCCAGCAGCCCGAGGGGGAGTGGGACTGAAGCTTTCTTT. Translated: CASSPRGSGTEAFF. Full variable domain (rest looked up from reference TRBV5-6 and TRBJ1-1): DAGVTQSPTHLIKTRGQQVTLRCSPKSGHDTVSWYQQALGQGPQFIFQYYEEEERQRGNFPDRFSGHQFPNYSSELNVNALLLGDSALYLCASSPRGSGTEAFFGQGTRLTVV.

The gene calls are TRBV5-8 and TRBJ1-5, with 11 positions matching TRBD1. Germline V gene lookup returns CDR1 SGHTS and CDR2 YDEGEE. Trimming cost V 4 bases and J 6 bases; bases outside gene matches: 6. CDR3 length: 15 residues. This CDR3 is CASSRDRGNSQPQHF. CDR3 sequence (DNA): TGTGCCAGCAGCCGGGACAGGGGGAATAGTCAGCCCCAGCATTTT.

The gene calls are TRBV12-3 or TRBV12-4 and TRBJ2-7, with D possibly being TRBD1 (6 bases). The V gene lost 4 bases and the J gene lost 6 bases, with 13 bases spanning the gap. The CDR3 extends over 13 amino acids. The CDR3 is CASSYDRSSEQYF. As DNA, the CDR3 is TGTGCCAGCAGTTACGACAGGTCTAGCGAGCAGTACTTC.

The gene calls are TRBV10-2 and TRBJ2-3, with unresolved D. V shed 4 bases and J shed 1 base, with 12 bases lying between them. The CDR3 totals 15 residues. Looked up from germline, CDR1 is WSHSY and CDR2 is SAAADI. The CDR3 loop is CASSGSTDRTDTQYF. The CDR3 DNA sequence: TGCGCCAGCAGTGGATCCACGGATCGCACAGATACGCAGTATTTT.

In nucleotides, the CDR3 is TGTGCCAGCAGGGCGGGACTAGCGGGTTACGAGCAGTACTTC. Its protein is CASRAGLAGYEQYF. The chain recombines TRBV6-5 with TRBJ2-7; 12 positions agree with TRBD2. With 6 bases clipped from V and 4 bases from J, the junction kept 4 bases outside the gene matches. The CDR3 runs to 14 residues. Germline-derived CDR1 and CDR2 are MNHEY and SVGAGI.

This clone is categorized as medium-sized. The V call is TRBV7-8, the J call TRBJ2-5; perhaps TRBD2 as D (6 bases). Germline-derived CDR1 and CDR2 are SGHVS and FQNEAQ. The CDR3 spans 17 residues. The ends were cut back, 0 bases at V and 2 bases at J, with 16 bases in the middle. The CDR3 is CASSLALQGGGQETQYF. The CDR3 bases are TGTGCCAGCAGCTTAGCTCTCCAGGGAGGAGGTCAAGAGACCCAGTACTTC.

The CDR3 protein is CASSLDTSGNTIYF. DNA for the CDR3: TGTGCCAGCAGTTTAGACACCTCCGGGAACACCATATATTTT. V is TRBV5-4 and J is TRBJ1-3; the D is unclear. V lost 5 bases and J lost 7, with 16 bases in between. Germline CDR1 reads SGHNT; CDR2 reads YYREEE (reference sequence). The CDR3 has 14 amino acids.

The chain carries TRBV6-5 and TRBJ2-2; unclear D gene. The length of the CDR3 is 15 residues. Trimming stripped 6 bases from V and 1 base from J, with 12 bases between. Germline loops: CDR1 MNHEY, CDR2 SVGAGI. This CDR3 is CASSARTGNTGELFF. In DNA, the CDR3 is TGTGCCAGCAGCGCCAGGACGGGGAACACCGGGGAGCTGTTTTTT.

The J gene is TRBJ1-1, the V gene TRBV11-2; D ambiguous. Germline V gives CDR1 SGHAT, CDR2 FQNNGV. This CDR3 is 14 amino acids long. Trimming took off 1 base at V and 0 bases at J, with 6 bases between the two ends. The DNA of the CDR3 is TGTGCCAGCAGCTTAGGACAAATGAACACTGAAGCTTTCTTT. Amino acids: CASSLGQMNTEAFF.